The clone carrying this TCR beta chain was counted a few times. Antigen unknown. The entry originates in a study of T cells after yellow fever vaccination. General study findings and limits: A limited proportion of clonotypes was detected within both the CD4 and CD8 compartments.

Researchers made TCR cDNA using 5'RACE template switching, and this step added a universal primer site and UMIs. TCRdb redid the calling of the 5' RACE reads with MiXCR, one entry per CDR3 protein. The data hold roughly 500,000 distinct CDR3 sequences, with 15% to 20% observed a single time. Trimming removed 0 bases at V and 2 bases at J, with 10 bases between. CDR1 is LNHNV, CDR2 YYDKDF, per germline (reference sequence). There are 15 residues in the CDR3. This clonotype was sampled from a man in his thirties or forties who received the YFV17D yellow fever vaccine. This sample comprised PBMCs, obtained 15 days after the yellow fever booster vaccination. V is TRBV15 and J is TRBJ2-5; D is ambiguous. Written as DNA, the CDR3 is TGTGCCACCAGCAGAGATCTGATCGCACAAGAGACCCAGTACTTC. Residues: CATSRDLIAQETQYF.